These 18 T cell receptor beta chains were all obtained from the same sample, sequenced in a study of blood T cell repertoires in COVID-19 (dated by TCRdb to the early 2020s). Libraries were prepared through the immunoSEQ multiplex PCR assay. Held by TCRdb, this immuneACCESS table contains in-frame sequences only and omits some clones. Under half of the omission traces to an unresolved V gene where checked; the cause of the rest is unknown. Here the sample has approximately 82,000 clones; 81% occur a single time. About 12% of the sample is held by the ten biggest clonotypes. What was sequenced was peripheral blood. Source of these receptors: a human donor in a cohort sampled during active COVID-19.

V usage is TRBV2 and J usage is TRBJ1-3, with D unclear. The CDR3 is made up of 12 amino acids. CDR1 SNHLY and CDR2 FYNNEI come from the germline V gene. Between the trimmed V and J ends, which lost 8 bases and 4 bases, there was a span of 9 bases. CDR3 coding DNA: TGTGCCAGCCAGGCCAGGGGAAACACCATATATTTT. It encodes CASQARGNTIYF.

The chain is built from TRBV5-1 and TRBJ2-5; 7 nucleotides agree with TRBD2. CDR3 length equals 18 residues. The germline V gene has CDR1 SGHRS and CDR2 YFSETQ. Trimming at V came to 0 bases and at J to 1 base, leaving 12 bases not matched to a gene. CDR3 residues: CASSLGRESGSTQETQYF. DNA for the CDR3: TGCGCCAGCAGCTTGGGGCGGGAGTCCGGCTCCACCCAAGAGACCCAGTACTTC.

CDR3 region: CASSPRNSDWYGYTF. CDR3 nucleotides: TGTGCCAGCAGCCCCCGGAATAGCGACTGGTATGGCTACACCTTC. The chain combines TRBV7-3 with TRBJ1-2; D gene uncertain. This CDR3 contains 15 residues. The germline gives CDR1 SGHTA, CDR2 FQGTGA. Trimming pared 5 bases from V and 5 bases from J, leaving 18 bases between.

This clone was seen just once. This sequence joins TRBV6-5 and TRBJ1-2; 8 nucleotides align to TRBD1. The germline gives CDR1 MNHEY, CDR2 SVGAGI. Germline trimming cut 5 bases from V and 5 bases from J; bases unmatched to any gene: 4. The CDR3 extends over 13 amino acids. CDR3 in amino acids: CASSKDRAYGYTF. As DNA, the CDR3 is TGTGCCAGCAGTAAGGACAGGGCTTATGGCTACACCTTC.

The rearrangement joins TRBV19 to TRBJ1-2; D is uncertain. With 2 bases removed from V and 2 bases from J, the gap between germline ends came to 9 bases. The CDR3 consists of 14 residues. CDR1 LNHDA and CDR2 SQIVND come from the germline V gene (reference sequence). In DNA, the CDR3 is TGTGCCAGTAGTATAAACAGTGAGAACTATGGCTACACCTTC. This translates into CASSINSENYGYTF.

The CDR3 bases are TGTGCCAGCAGTCCCGGGACAGGGTCCCCTAAAAGCTCCTACGAGCAGTACTTC. This gives the protein CASSPGTGSPKSSYEQYF. The rearrangement links TRBV27 to TRBJ2-7; 9 bases line up with TRBD1. Germline loops: CDR1 MNHEY, CDR2 SMNVEV (reference sequence). V was clipped by 5 bases and J by 0 bases; unmatched bases: 14. CDR3 size: 18 residues.

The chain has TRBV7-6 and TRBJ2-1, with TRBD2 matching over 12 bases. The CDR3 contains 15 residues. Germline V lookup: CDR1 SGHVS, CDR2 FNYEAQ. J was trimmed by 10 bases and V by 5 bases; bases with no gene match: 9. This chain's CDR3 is CASSTGTSGFREQFF. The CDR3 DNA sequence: TGTGCCAGCAGCACTGGGACTAGCGGGTTTAGGGAGCAGTTCTTC.

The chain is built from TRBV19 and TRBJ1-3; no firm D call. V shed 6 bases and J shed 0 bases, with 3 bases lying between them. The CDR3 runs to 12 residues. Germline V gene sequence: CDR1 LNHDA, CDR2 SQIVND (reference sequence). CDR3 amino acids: CASSISGNTIYF. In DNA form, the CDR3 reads TGTGCCAGTAGCATCTCTGGAAACACCATATATTTT.

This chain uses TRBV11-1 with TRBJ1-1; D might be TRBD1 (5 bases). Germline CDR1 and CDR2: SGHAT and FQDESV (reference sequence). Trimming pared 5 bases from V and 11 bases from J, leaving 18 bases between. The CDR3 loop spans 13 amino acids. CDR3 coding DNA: TGTGCCAGCAGCCGCGGACATAGTCGAGAGGCTTTCTTT. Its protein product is CASSRGHSREAFF.

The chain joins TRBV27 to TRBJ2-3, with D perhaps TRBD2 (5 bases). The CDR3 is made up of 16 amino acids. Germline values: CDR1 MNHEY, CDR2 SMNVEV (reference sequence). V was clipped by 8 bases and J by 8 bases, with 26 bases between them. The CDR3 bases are TGTGCCAGCTTTAAGGAGCCAGCCCGCGGAGGAGGTACGCAGTATTTT. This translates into CASFKEPARGGGTQYF.

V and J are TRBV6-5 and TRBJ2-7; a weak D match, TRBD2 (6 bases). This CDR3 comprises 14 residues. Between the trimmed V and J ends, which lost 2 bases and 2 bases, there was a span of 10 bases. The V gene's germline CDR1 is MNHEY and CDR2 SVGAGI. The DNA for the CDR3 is TGTGCCAGCAGTTACCTGACTAGTCCCTACGAGCAGTACTTC. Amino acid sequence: CASSYLTSPYEQYF.

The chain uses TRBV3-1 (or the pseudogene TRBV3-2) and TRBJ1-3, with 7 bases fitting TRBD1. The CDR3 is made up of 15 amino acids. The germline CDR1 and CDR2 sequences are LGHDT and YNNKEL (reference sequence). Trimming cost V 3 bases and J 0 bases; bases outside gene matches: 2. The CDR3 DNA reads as TGTGCCAGCAGCCACGGACAGGCCTCTGGAAACACCATATATTTT. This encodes CASSHGQASGNTIYF.

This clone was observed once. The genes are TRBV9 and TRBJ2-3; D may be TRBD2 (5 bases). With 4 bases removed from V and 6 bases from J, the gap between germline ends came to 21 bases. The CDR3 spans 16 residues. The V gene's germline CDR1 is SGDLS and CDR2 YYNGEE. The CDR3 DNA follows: TGTGCCAGCAGCCCCCGCCGGGGAAACCTAGTTGATACGCAGTATTTT. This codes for CASSPRRGNLVDTQYF. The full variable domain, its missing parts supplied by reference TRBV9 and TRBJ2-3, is DSGVTQTPKHLITATGQRVTLRCSPRSGDLSVYWYQQSLDQGLQFLIQYYNGEERAKGNILERFSAQQFPDLHSELNLSSLELGDSALYFCASSPRRGNLVDTQYFGPGTRLTVL.

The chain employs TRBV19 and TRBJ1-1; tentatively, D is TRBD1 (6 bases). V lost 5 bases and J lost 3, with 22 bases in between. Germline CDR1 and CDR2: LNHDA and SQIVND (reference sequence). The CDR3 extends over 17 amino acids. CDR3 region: CASSAEQGVAEYTEAFF. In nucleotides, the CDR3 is TGTGCCAGTAGTGCCGAACAGGGAGTGGCGGAGTACACTGAAGCTTTCTTT.

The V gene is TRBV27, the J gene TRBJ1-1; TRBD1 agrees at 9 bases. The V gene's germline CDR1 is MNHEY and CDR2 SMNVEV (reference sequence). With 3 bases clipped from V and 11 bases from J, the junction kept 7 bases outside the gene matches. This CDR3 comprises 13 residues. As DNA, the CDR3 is TGTGCCAGCAGTTTCCCCGGACAGGGGACCGCTTTCTTT. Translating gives CASSFPGQGTAFF.

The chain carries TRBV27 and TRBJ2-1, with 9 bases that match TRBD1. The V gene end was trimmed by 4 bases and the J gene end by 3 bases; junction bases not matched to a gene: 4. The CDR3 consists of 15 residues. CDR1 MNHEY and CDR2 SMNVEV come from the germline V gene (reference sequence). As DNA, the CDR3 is TGTGCCAGCAGTTCCGGGGGACAGGGCTACAATGAGCAGTTCTTC. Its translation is CASSSGGQGYNEQFF.

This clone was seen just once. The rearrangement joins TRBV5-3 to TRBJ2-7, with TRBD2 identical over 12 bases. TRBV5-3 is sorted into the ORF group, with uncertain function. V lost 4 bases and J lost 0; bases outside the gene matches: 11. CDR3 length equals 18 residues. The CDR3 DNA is TGTGCCAGAAGCCGCCGATGGACTAGCGGGGAGAGCTCCTACGAGCAGTACTTC. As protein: CARSRRWTSGESSYEQYF.

In DNA form, the CDR3 reads TGTGCCACCAGCAGAGATCGGGGTCCTCAAGAGACCCAGTACTTC. As protein: CATSRDRGPQETQYF. The J gene is TRBJ2-5, the V gene TRBV15, with TRBD2 as a possible D gene (5 bases). CDR1 and CDR2 (germline): LNHNV, YYDKDF (reference sequence). The CDR3 runs to 15 residues. Trimming took 0 bases from V and 2 from J, leaving 10 bases between them. The full variable domain, with the rest looked up from reference TRBV15 and TRBJ2-5, is DAMVIQNPRYQVTQFGKPVTLSCSQTLNHNVMYWYQQKSSQAPKLLFHYYDKDFNNEADTPDNFQSRRPNTSFCFLDIRSPGLGDTAMYLCATSRDRGPQETQYFGPGTRLLVL.